This passage covers 24 T cell receptor beta chains from one sample sequenced in a study of CD8+ T cells in alopecia areata. Sequencing used cDNA as its template, made by extracting RNA and reverse transcribing it. Method: immunoSEQ multiplex PCR; TCRdb's copy keeps in-frame clones and lacks some. The sample shows 98,000 or so clones, under 65% of them seen only once. The sample comprised NKG2D-low CD8+ T cells sorted from blood. The receptors come from a human donor with alopecia areata.

The chain has TRBV7-8 and TRBJ2-3; D not certain. In germline, CDR1 is SGHVS, CDR2 FQNEAQ. Trimming pared 1 base from V and 4 bases from J, leaving 3 bases between. The CDR3 totals 12 residues. The CDR3 loop is CASSLEADTQYF. CDR3 bases: TGTGCCAGCAGCTTAGAGGCAGATACGCAGTATTTT.

The chain links TRBV6-4 to TRBJ2-2; unclear D gene. Between the trimmed V and J ends, which lost 3 bases and 4 bases, there was a span of 6 bases. Germline V gene lookup returns CDR1 MRHNA and CDR2 SNTAGT. This CDR3 has 13 amino acids. The CDR3 nucleotides read TGTGCCAGCAGTGAAAGTCCCACCGGGGAGCTGTTTTTT. It encodes CASSESPTGELFF.

The sample holds one count of this clone. The chain employs TRBV6-6 and TRBJ2-5; unclear D gene. CDR1 is MNHNY, CDR2 SVGAGI, per germline (reference sequence). The CDR3 runs 12 residues. The V gene lost 9 bases and the J gene lost 1 base, with 9 bases spanning the gap. In nucleotides, the CDR3 is TGTGCCAGTTTCGAAGTCCAAGAGACCCAGTACTTC. Translated: CASFEVQETQYF.

The chain couples TRBV28 to TRBJ2-1; no clear D. CDR3 size: 15 residues. V lost 2 bases, J lost 1 base, and 9 bases lay in between. Germline CDR1 and CDR2: MDHEN and SYDVKM. Here the CDR3 reads CASSLAQTSYNEQFF. CDR3 nucleotides: TGTGCCAGCAGTTTAGCACAGACTTCCTACAATGAGCAGTTCTTC.

This clone was found a few times. The chain is built from TRBV5-1 and TRBJ1-1; D is unresolved. CDR3 length: 14 residues. V was cut by 5 bases and J by 0 bases, with 11 bases left in between. The germline CDR1 and CDR2 sequences are SGHRS and YFSETQ. The CDR3 coding sequence is TGCGCCAGCAGTTTTTTAGTCATGAACACTGAAGCTTTCTTT. Amino acids: CASSFLVMNTEAFF.

In this sample, this clone turned up a few times. The chain links TRBV29-1 to TRBJ2-7; the D gene is possibly TRBD2 (5 bases). CDR1 and CDR2 from the germline V gene are SQVTM and ANQGSEA. The CDR3 loop spans 14 amino acids. With 2 bases removed from V and 3 bases from J, the gap between germline ends came to 14 bases. The DNA of the CDR3 is TGCAGCGTTGAACTCCGGACTTTAGGCTACGAGCAGTACTTC. This translates into CSVELRTLGYEQYF.

In DNA, the CDR3 is TGTGCCAGCAGCTTAGAATCGGAGGACCTATTCTATGGCTACACCTTC. This gives the protein CASSLESEDLFYGYTF. The J gene is TRBJ1-2, the V gene TRBV7-6, with D unresolved. Trimming took off 1 base at V and 4 bases at J, with 16 bases between the two ends. Germline CDR1 SGHVS, CDR2 FNYEAQ. The CDR3 is made up of 16 amino acids.

The chain is built from TRBV7-6 and TRBJ1-1; a weak D match, TRBD1 (6 bases). Trimming pared 1 base from V and 1 base from J, leaving 16 bases between. Germline V gene lookup returns CDR1 SGHVS and CDR2 FNYEAQ. CDR3 size: 17 residues. The CDR3 DNA reads TGTGCCAGCAGCTTAGATGGGACACTTTTGGGGAACACTGAAGCTTTCTTT. Translation: CASSLDGTLLGNTEAFF.

The CDR3 DNA reads TGTGCCAGCTTGACCGGGACTACCTACAATGAGCAGTTCTTC. Protein: CASLTGTTYNEQFF. The chain carries TRBV19 and TRBJ2-1; 7 bases are a match to TRBD2. This CDR3 has 14 amino acids. After removal of 9 bases from V and 2 bases from J, the junction contained 7 bases not matched to a gene. CDR1 LNHDA and CDR2 SQIVND come from the germline V gene (reference sequence).

This clone was recorded only once. This chain links TRBV29-1 with TRBJ2-7; weak D call: TRBD2 (5 bases). The CDR3 runs 13 residues. Trimming removed 5 bases from V and 3 bases from J, with 14 bases in between. CDR1 and CDR2 (germline): SQVTM, ANQGSEA. CDR3 DNA sequence: TGCAGCGTTAGACAAGTAGACTACTACGAGCAGTACTTC. It is translated as CSVRQVDYYEQYF.

This clone appeared a few times. The chain couples TRBV27 to TRBJ1-1, with D tentatively TRBD1 (5 bases). V was shortened by 7 bases and J by 6 bases, with 9 bases between the two germline ends. CDR1 and CDR2 from the germline V gene are MNHEY and SMNVEV (reference sequence). CDR3 length: 11 amino acids. DNA for the CDR3: TGTGCCAGCACCAAAGGGGCTGAAGCTTTCTTT. The encoded protein is CASTKGAEAFF.

The V and J genes are TRBV28 and TRBJ2-7; D may be TRBD2 (5 bases). The CDR3 extends over 13 amino acids. Trimming shortened V by 2 bases and J by 6 bases, and 11 bases separated the two germline ends. The germline CDR1 and CDR2 sequences are MDHEN and SYDVKM. CDR3 amino acids: CASSLGETAEQYF. The CDR3 DNA reads as TGTGCCAGCAGTTTAGGGGAGACGGCCGAGCAGTACTTC.

There are a few counts of this clone. CDR3 coding DNA: TGTGCCAGCAGCTTGGAGGATACGCAGTATTTT. Translated, it gives CASSLEDTQYF. The genes are TRBV9 and TRBJ2-3; D remains ambiguous. The CDR3 runs to 11 residues. Between the trimmed V and J ends, which lost 4 bases and 6 bases, there was a span of 6 bases. CDR1 is SGDLS, CDR2 YYNGEE, per germline.

This clone was counted only a few times. V and J are TRBV10-2 and TRBJ2-3, with TRBD2 matching 7 bases. The CDR3 has 14 amino acids. Trimming at V came to 5 bases and at J to 2 bases, leaving 4 bases not matched to a gene. Germline V gene sequence: CDR1 WSHSY, CDR2 SAAADI. CDR3 sequence: CASSSGKPTDTQYF. CDR3 bases: TGCGCCAGCAGTAGCGGGAAACCCACAGATACGCAGTATTTT.

The rearrangement uses TRBV11-1 and TRBJ2-6; D may be TRBD1 (5 bases). Germline values: CDR1 SGHAT, CDR2 FQDESV (reference sequence). V lost 8 bases and J lost 1, with 12 bases in between. The CDR3 runs to 15 residues. The CDR3: CASLGLYSGANVLTF. The CDR3 coding sequence is TGTGCCAGCCTGGGGCTATATTCTGGGGCCAACGTCCTGACTTTC.

V usage is TRBV28 and J usage is TRBJ1-5; TRBD1 agrees at 7 bases. Germline V gives CDR1 MDHEN, CDR2 SYDVKM. The V segment lost 6 bases and the J segment 4 bases; nucleotides outside the gene matches: 6. This CDR3 is built from 14 residues. This CDR3 is CASSSDRWNQPQHF. CDR3 DNA sequence: TGTGCCAGCAGCTCGGACAGGTGGAATCAGCCCCAGCATTTT.

This chain connects TRBV6-8 to TRBJ2-1; 7 bases match TRBD2. The CDR3 has 17 residues. CDR1 and CDR2 from the germline V gene are MNHGY and SAAAGT. J gave up 6 bases and V 2 bases, and 13 bases lay outside the gene matches. The CDR3 bases are TGTGCCAGCAGTTACCCACCACTAGCGAACCTGCCCAATGAGCAGTTCTTC. Its protein is CASSYPPLANLPNEQFF.

A single count supports this clone. The CDR3 is CASTGFGPTYEQYF. As DNA, the CDR3 is TGTGCCAGCACCGGGTTCGGCCCCACCTACGAGCAGTACTTC. The chain uses TRBV27 and TRBJ2-5; no clear D gene. The assigned J gene may be wrong: the sequence end matches TRBJ2-7 better. The germline CDR1 and CDR2 sequences are MNHEY and SMNVEV (reference sequence). The CDR3 contains 14 residues.

The CDR3 DNA follows: TGTGCCAGCAGTTTTATGGGCCCGGTCGCAGATACGCAGTATTTT. Protein sequence: CASSFMGPVADTQYF. The chain carries TRBV28 and TRBJ2-3; no clear D. Germline-derived CDR1 and CDR2 are MDHEN and SYDVKM. V was cut by 3 bases and J by 4 bases, with 14 bases left in between. The length of the CDR3 is 15 residues.

This clone was observed a single time. The junction departs from the called germline gene at one end, perhaps through a read error. V and J are TRBV2 and TRBJ1-5; TRBD1 matches 9 bases. Germline V CDR1 and CDR2: SNHLY, FYNNEI. CDR3 length: 16 residues. CDR3 nucleotide sequence: TGTGCCAGCAGGGAAGGGACAGGGAAGTCCAATCAGCCCCAGCATTTT. This translates into CASREGTGKSNQPQHF.

The rearrangement joins TRBV5-5 to TRBJ2-3, with 9 bases that match TRBD1. Germline V gene sequence: CDR1 SGHKS, CDR2 YYEKEE (reference sequence). V gave up 3 bases and J gave up 3 bases; unmatched junction bases: 5. The CDR3 is made up of 15 amino acids. The CDR3 is CASSSGTGWTDTQYF. The CDR3 nucleotides are TGTGCCAGCAGCTCCGGGACAGGGTGGACAGATACGCAGTATTTT.

This chain uses TRBV19 with TRBJ2-7; either TRBD1 or TRBD2 may supply D (5 bases each). This CDR3 comprises 13 residues. Trimming removed 4 bases from V and 6 bases from J, with 13 bases in between. From germline, CDR1 is LNHDA and CDR2 SQIVND (reference sequence). The CDR3 reads CASSTGRTFEQYF. The CDR3 DNA reads TGTGCCAGTAGTACGGGACGGACGTTCGAGCAGTACTTC. Complete variable domain (other parts from reference TRBV19 and TRBJ2-7): DGGITQSPKYLFRKEGQNVTLSCEQNLNHDAMYWYRQDPGQGLRLIYYSQIVNDFQKGDIAEGYSVSREKKESFPLTVTSAQKNPTAFYLCASSTGRTFEQYFGPGTRLTVT.

V usage is TRBV5-4 and J usage is TRBJ2-1; D is perhaps TRBD1 or TRBD2 (6 bases each). The V and J ends lost 5 bases and 8 bases respectively, with 17 bases between them. The CDR3 is 14 residues long. CDR1 is SGHNT and CDR2 is YYREEE in the germline V gene (reference sequence). The CDR3 is CASSLQGGVHEQFF. The CDR3, as DNA: TGTGCCAGCAGTCTACAGGGAGGAGTCCATGAGCAGTTCTTC.

This chain connects TRBV2 to TRBJ2-1, with 10 bases lining up with TRBD2. Trimming cost V 9 bases and J 6 bases; bases outside gene matches: 8. The V gene's germline CDR1 is SNHLY and CDR2 FYNNEI. The CDR3 is 14 amino acids. The CDR3 DNA is TGTGCCAGTACCCCAGCGGGAGGGCCCAATGAGCAGTTCTTC. Amino acids: CASTPAGGPNEQFF.